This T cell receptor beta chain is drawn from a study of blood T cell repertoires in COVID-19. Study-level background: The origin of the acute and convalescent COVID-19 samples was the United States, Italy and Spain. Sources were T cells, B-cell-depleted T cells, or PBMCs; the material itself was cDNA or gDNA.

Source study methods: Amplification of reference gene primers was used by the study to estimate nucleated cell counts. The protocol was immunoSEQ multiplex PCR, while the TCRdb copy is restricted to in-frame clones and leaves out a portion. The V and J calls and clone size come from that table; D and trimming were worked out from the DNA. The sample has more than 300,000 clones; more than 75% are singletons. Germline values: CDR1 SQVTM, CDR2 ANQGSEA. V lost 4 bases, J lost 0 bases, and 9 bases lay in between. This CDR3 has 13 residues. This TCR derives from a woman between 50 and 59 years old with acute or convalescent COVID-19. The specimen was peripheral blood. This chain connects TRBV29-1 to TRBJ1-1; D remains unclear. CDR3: CSVGLGMNTEAFF. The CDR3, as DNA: TGCAGCGTTGGGCTCGGGATGAACACTGAAGCTTTCTTT. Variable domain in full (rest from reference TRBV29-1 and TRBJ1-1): SAVISQKPSRDICQRGTSLTIQCQVDSQVTMMFWYRQQPGQSLTLIATANQGSEATYESGFVIDKFPISRPNLTFSTLTVSNMSPEDSSIYLCSVGLGMNTEAFFGQGTRLTVV.